Each of the 32 T cell receptor beta chains below was sequenced from the same sample in a study of CD4+ T cells in melanoma. Profiled with immunoSEQ multiplex PCR; TCRdb holds only in-frame clones, not every one. In the table there are tens of thousands of clones, 82% of which are singletons. Sequencing used cells from a culture (not recorded whether cultured in vitro). The receptor set was obtained from a human donor with melanoma.

The table lists this clone with a few counts. The V and J genes are TRBV2 and TRBJ2-4, with 7 bases identical to TRBD1. This CDR3 is 15 amino acids long. Per the germline V gene, CDR1 is SNHLY and CDR2 is FYNNEI. The ends lost 6 bases at V and 7 bases at J; junction bases unmatched: 12. The CDR3 here is CASSQYQGVGNIQYF. CDR3 in DNA: TGTGCCAGCAGCCAGTATCAGGGGGTAGGGAACATTCAGTACTTC.

Here the CDR3 reads CASSSSSSPYNEQFF. The CDR3 nucleotides are TGTGCCAGCTCGTCGAGCTCATCCCCTTACAATGAGCAGTTCTTC. The chain couples TRBV18 to TRBJ2-1; D gene unclear. The V end lost 6 bases, the J end lost 4 bases, and 16 bases lay between the germline ends. From germline, CDR1 is KGHSH and CDR2 LQKENI. CDR3 length: 15 residues. Together with reference TRBV18 and TRBJ2-1, the CDR3 gives the full variable domain: NAGVMQNPRHLVRRRGQEARLRCSPMKGHSHVYWYRQLPEEGLKFMVYLQKENIIDESGMPKERFSAEFPKEGPSILRIQQVVRGDSAAYFCASSSSSSPYNEQFFGPGTRLTVL.

The chain uses TRBV5-1 and TRBJ1-2; D uncertain. In germline, CDR1 is SGHRS, CDR2 YFSETQ. The CDR3 has 12 amino acids. The V end lost 4 bases, the J end lost 7 bases, and 11 bases lay between the germline ends. In DNA form, the CDR3 reads TGCGCCAGCAGCCTCGACGCTACTGGCTACACCTTC. This sequence encodes CASSLDATGYTF.

CDR3 DNA sequence: TGTGCCAGCAGCTTAGAACCCCACACTGAAGCTTTCTTT. Its translation is CASSLEPHTEAFF. The chain has TRBV7-9 and TRBJ1-1; D is ambiguous. The CDR3 extends over 13 amino acids. Germline V gives CDR1 SEHNR, CDR2 FQNEAQ (reference sequence). Trimming shortened V by 1 base and J by 3 bases, and 6 bases separated the two germline ends. The full variable domain, with the rest looked up from reference TRBV7-9 and TRBJ1-1, is DTGVSQNPRHKITKRGQNVTFRCDPISEHNRLYWYRQTLGQGPEFLTYFQNEAQLEKSRLLSDRFSAERPKGSFSTLEIQRTEQGDSAMYLCASSLEPHTEAFFGQGTRLTVV.

The V and J genes are TRBV7-2 and TRBJ2-5, with D perhaps TRBD2 (7 bases). In germline, CDR1 is SGHTA, CDR2 FQGNSA. Trimming stripped 2 bases from V and 2 bases from J, with 15 bases between. The CDR3 totals 16 residues. CDR3 protein: CASSLIRGDTQETQYF. In DNA, the CDR3 is TGTGCCAGCAGCTTAATCCGGGGGGACACACAAGAGACCCAGTACTTC.

This chain joins TRBV4-1 and TRBJ1-2; tentative D call: TRBD1 (5 bases). This CDR3 spans 16 amino acids. CDR1 is MGHRA and CDR2 is YSYEKL in the germline V gene. V shed 0 bases and J shed 5 bases, with 16 bases lying between them. The CDR3 here is CASSQDLTGSIYGYTF. CDR3 sequence (DNA): TGCGCCAGCAGCCAAGATCTCACAGGATCTATTTATGGCTACACCTTC.

This chain links TRBV2 with TRBJ2-3, with a tentative D call TRBD2 (5 bases). The germline V gene encodes CDR1 SNHLY and CDR2 FYNNEI. V lost 4 bases and J 0 bases, leaving 11 bases between the germline ends. The CDR3 is made up of 15 amino acids. The CDR3 nucleotides are TGTGCCAGCAGTGCCACTAGGAGTAGCACAGATACGCAGTATTTT. This encodes CASSATRSSTDTQYF.

The chain uses TRBV18 and TRBJ1-3; the match to TRBD1 covers 7 bases. Germline V gene sequence: CDR1 KGHSH, CDR2 LQKENI. J lost 1 base, V lost 1 base, and 7 bases had no gene match. The CDR3 is made up of 17 amino acids. Here the CDR3 DNA reads TGTGCCAGCTCACCACAAACAGGGGTAATGTCTGGAAACACCATATATTTT. Amino acids: CASSPQTGVMSGNTIYF.

The chain links TRBV7-9 to TRBJ1-2; TRBD1 is a possible D gene (5 bases). The germline gives CDR1 SEHNR, CDR2 FQNEAQ (reference sequence). The CDR3 covers 12 residues. Between the trimmed V and J ends, which lost 11 bases and 3 bases, there was a span of 13 bases. CDR3 DNA sequence: TGTGCCGGGGGGAGGGATCACTATGGCTACACCTTC. It is translated as CAGGRDHYGYTF.

The chain combines TRBV11-2 with TRBJ2-7; 7 bases are a match to TRBD2. From germline, CDR1 is SGHAT and CDR2 FQNNGV. J gave up 2 bases and V 3 bases, and 1 base lay outside the gene matches. The CDR3 has 13 amino acids. The CDR3 DNA sequence: TGTGCCAGCAGCTTGGGAGGGCCCTACGAGCAGTACTTC. This encodes CASSLGGPYEQYF. The entire variable domain, with the rest obtained from reference TRBV11-2 and TRBJ2-7, is as follows: EAGVAQSPRYKIIEKRQSVAFWCNPISGHATLYWYQQILGQGPKLLIQFQNNGVVDDSQLPKDRFSAERLKGVDSTLKIQPAKLEDSAVYLCASSLGGPYEQYFGPGTRLTVT.

The chain uses TRBV5-4 and TRBJ1-3; D call uncertain. There are 16 residues in the CDR3. CDR1 and CDR2 (germline): SGHNT, YYREEE (reference sequence). Trimming stripped 1 base from V and 2 bases from J, with 13 bases between. This chain's CDR3 is CASSLIPSGPGNTIYF. CDR3 DNA: TGTGCCAGCAGCTTGATTCCCAGCGGGCCTGGAAACACCATATATTTT.

V is TRBV5-5 and J is TRBJ2-1, with D uncertain. V was cut by 1 base and J by 4 bases, with 0 bases left in between. The germline V gene encodes CDR1 SGHKS and CDR2 YYEKEE (reference sequence). This CDR3 contains 11 residues. The CDR3 region is CASSLYNEQFF. The CDR3 region has the DNA TGTGCCAGCAGCTTGTACAATGAGCAGTTCTTC.

The J gene is TRBJ2-7, the V gene TRBV4-1, with D uncertain. Germline values: CDR1 MGHRA, CDR2 YSYEKL. The CDR3 length is 15 residues. Trimming took 4 bases from V and 2 from J, leaving 15 bases between them. The CDR3 nucleotides read TGCGCCAGCAGCCTGACACGCGGCAGAACCTACGAGCAGTACTTC. Encoded protein: CASSLTRGRTYEQYF.

This clone was seen a single time. The chain uses TRBV6-5 and TRBJ1-1; tentatively, D is TRBD1 (5 bases). This CDR3 spans 15 amino acids. The V end lost 2 bases, the J end lost 1 base, and 11 bases lay between the germline ends. Germline CDR1 is MNHEY and CDR2 is SVGAGI. CDR3 residues: CASSYQRGGNTEAFF. In nucleotides, the CDR3 is TGTGCCAGCAGTTACCAACGGGGGGGGAACACTGAAGCTTTCTTT.

This sequence joins TRBV5-1 and TRBJ2-2; TRBD2 matches 10 bases. V dropped 4 bases and J dropped 3; count of bases not matched to a gene: 3. The CDR3 extends over 15 amino acids. Germline values: CDR1 SGHRS, CDR2 YFSETQ. DNA of the CDR3: TGCGCCAGCAGCACCGGACTAGCGGACACCGGGGAGCTGTTTTTT. This sequence encodes CASSTGLADTGELFF.

This clone has only a few counts. This rearrangement joins TRBV14 to TRBJ1-2, with D uncertain. CDR3 length: 13 residues. V was clipped by 3 bases and J by 5 bases, with 10 bases between them. Germline V gene lookup returns CDR1 SGHDN and CDR2 FVKESK. CDR3 residues: CASSHGPSYGYTF. The CDR3 DNA reads TGTGCCAGCAGCCACGGTCCCTCTTATGGCTACACCTTC. The full variable domain, its missing parts supplied by reference TRBV14 and TRBJ1-2, is EAGVTQFPSHSVIEKGQTVTLRCDPISGHDNLYWYRRVMGKEIKFLLHFVKESKQDESGMPNNRFLAERTGGTYSTLKVQPAELEDSGVYFCASSHGPSYGYTFGSGTRLTVV.

The chain carries TRBV9 and TRBJ2-1, with 8 bases fitting TRBD2. V was clipped by 0 bases and J by 7 bases; unmatched bases: 6. Germline lookup yields CDR1 SGDLS and CDR2 YYNGEE. This CDR3 comprises 15 residues. The CDR3 loop reads CASSVAGGPRNEQFF. The CDR3 nucleotides read TGTGCCAGCAGCGTAGCGGGGGGGCCTAGGAATGAGCAGTTCTTC.

J is TRBJ1-5 and V is TRBV2, with 8 bases aligning to TRBD1. Germline-derived CDR1 and CDR2 are SNHLY and FYNNEI. With V trimmed by 8 bases and J by 2 bases, 8 bases remained unmatched. The CDR3 runs to 15 residues. This chain's CDR3 is CASGLEGQGNQPQHF. The CDR3 nucleotides are TGTGCCAGCGGCCTGGAGGGACAGGGCAATCAGCCCCAGCATTTT.

The V call is TRBV29-1, the J call TRBJ2-7; D is perhaps TRBD1 or TRBD2 (5 bases each). There are 15 residues in the CDR3. Between the trimmed V and J ends, which lost 4 bases and 0 bases, there was a span of 16 bases. The germline V gene has CDR1 SQVTM and CDR2 ANQGSEA. The CDR3: CSVGYWGRSSYEQYF. The CDR3 DNA reads as TGCAGCGTTGGGTATTGGGGACGGAGCTCCTACGAGCAGTACTTC.

This clone appeared a single time. V and J are TRBV5-1 and TRBJ2-1, with D perhaps matching TRBD2 (6 bases). Per germline, CDR1 SGHRS and CDR2 YFSETQ. The CDR3 loop spans 16 amino acids. V was trimmed by 5 bases and J by 9 bases, leaving 24 bases between them. The CDR3 loop is CASRTNPPGDHSEQFF. The CDR3 region has the DNA TGCGCCAGCAGGACCAACCCTCCGGGGGACCACTCTGAGCAGTTCTTC.

This clone has more than one count but fewer than ten. The chain is built from TRBV4-1 and TRBJ1-2, with 8 nucleotides matching TRBD1. The V segment lost 1 base and the J segment 8 bases; nucleotides outside the gene matches: 6. This CDR3 is built from 14 residues. The V gene's germline CDR1 is MGHRA and CDR2 YSYEKL. This chain's CDR3 is CASSQGTGTRGYTF. The CDR3 region has the DNA TGCGCCAGCAGCCAAGGGACAGGGACGCGAGGCTACACCTTC.

The chain recombines TRBV19 with TRBJ1-5; weak D call: TRBD1 (5 bases). CDR1 LNHDA and CDR2 SQIVND come from the germline V gene (reference sequence). CDR3 length: 15 amino acids. V lost 3 bases and J lost 3, with 12 bases in between. As DNA, the CDR3 is TGTGCCAGTAGTATTGACAGTTTCTACAATCAGCCCCAGCATTTT. It specifies CASSIDSFYNQPQHF.

V usage is TRBV15 and J usage is TRBJ1-2; weak D call: TRBD1 (5 bases). The CDR3 has 13 amino acids. Germline CDR1 LNHNV, CDR2 YYDKDF (reference sequence). The V and J ends lost 9 bases and 4 bases respectively, with 15 bases between them. The CDR3 spells CATAGDPLYGYTF. CDR3 nucleotide sequence: TGTGCCACTGCTGGGGACCCCCTCTATGGCTACACCTTC.

V gene TRBV7-2 combines with J gene TRBJ2-2; possible D gene TRBD1, 6 bases. This CDR3 is built from 15 residues. The germline V gene has CDR1 SGHTA and CDR2 FQGNSA. V was pared by 3 bases and J by 7 bases, with 15 bases between. As DNA, the CDR3 is TGTGCCAGCAGCTTTGCAGGGCAGGGGAGCGGGGAGCTGTTTTTT. It translates to CASSFAGQGSGELFF.

V usage is TRBV30 and J usage is TRBJ1-4; possibly TRBD1 for D (5 bases). Per the germline V gene, CDR1 is GTSNPN and CDR2 is SVGIG (reference sequence). The V gene lost 8 bases and the J gene lost 7 bases, with 14 bases spanning the gap. This CDR3 region has 12 residues. The CDR3 loop reads CATTVYGEKLFF. The CDR3 DNA follows: TGTGCCACGACAGTGTACGGTGAAAAACTGTTTTTT.

The chain recombines TRBV10-3 with TRBJ1-1, with D possibly matching TRBD1 (5 bases). The CDR3 covers 13 residues. Looked up from germline, CDR1 is ENHRY and CDR2 is SYGVKD. V lost 6 bases and J 7 bases, leaving 15 bases between the germline ends. For the CDR3, the DNA is TGTGCCATCAGGAACCGGGACGGGAGTGAAGCTTTCTTT. Translating it yields CAIRNRDGSEAFF.

The rearrangement joins TRBV5-1 to TRBJ1-2, with D unresolved. Germline values: CDR1 SGHRS, CDR2 YFSETQ. The CDR3 length is 13 residues. V shed 4 bases and J shed 5 bases, with 12 bases lying between them. CDR3 loop: CASSPGELYGYTF. CDR3 sequence (DNA): TGCGCCAGCAGCCCAGGAGAGCTGTATGGCTACACCTTC.

This clone was detected once. This rearrangement joins TRBV5-4 to TRBJ1-1; D is ambiguous. Per the germline V gene, CDR1 is SGHNT and CDR2 is YYREEE (reference sequence). This CDR3 has 13 residues. Trimming took off 6 bases at V and 8 bases at J, with 17 bases between the two ends. CDR3: CASTPGGSAEAFF. The CDR3 bases are TGTGCCAGCACACCCGGCGGGAGTGCCGAAGCTTTCTTT. Full variable domain (remainder filled in from reference TRBV5-4 and TRBJ1-1): ETGVTQSPTHLIKTRGQQVTLRCSSQSGHNTVSWYQQALGQGPQFIFQYYREEENGRGNFPPRFSGLQFPNYSSELNVNALELDDSALYLCASTPGGSAEAFFGQGTRLTVV.

The chain uses TRBV6-6 and TRBJ1-4; tentative D call: TRBD1 (6 bases). CDR3 length equals 15 residues. From germline, CDR1 is MNHNY and CDR2 SVGAGI (reference sequence). V lost 2 bases and J lost 6, with 13 bases in between. Here the CDR3 DNA reads TGTGCCAGCAGTTACACAAAGGGGGGCTATGAAAAACTGTTTTTT. Its translation: CASSYTKGGYEKLFF.

V is TRBV5-1 and J is TRBJ2-2; 15 bases align to TRBD2. This CDR3 spans 17 amino acids. Germline assignment: CDR1 SGHRS and CDR2 YFSETQ. Trimming removed 4 bases from V and 4 bases from J; junction bases left unmatched: 5. The CDR3, as DNA: TGCGCCAGCAGCCCGGGACTAGCGGGGGGCCTCACCGGGGAGCTGTTTTTT. This encodes CASSPGLAGGLTGELFF.

The V call is TRBV5-5, the J call TRBJ2-2, with D unclear. The CDR3 has 14 amino acids. V was trimmed by 5 bases and J by 1 base, leaving 9 bases between them. Germline CDR1 reads SGHKS; CDR2 reads YYEKEE (reference sequence). The CDR3 reads CASRDGLNTGELFF. The CDR3 nucleotides are TGTGCCAGCAGGGACGGGTTGAACACCGGGGAGCTGTTTTTT. Full variable domain (outside the CDR3, taken from reference TRBV5-5 and TRBJ2-2): DAGVTQSPTHLIKTRGQQVTLRCSPISGHKSVSWYQQVLGQGPQFIFQYYEKEERGRGNFPDRFSARQFPNYSSELNVNALLLGDSALYLCASRDGLNTGELFFGEGSRLTVL.

This clone was detected once. The genes are TRBV10-3 and TRBJ1-2; unclear D gene. Germline CDR1 is ENHRY and CDR2 is SYGVKD. V was clipped by 0 bases and J by 6 bases, with 5 bases between them. The CDR3 consists of 12 residues. CDR3 sequence reads: CAISESNNGYTF. Written as DNA, the CDR3 is TGTGCCATCAGTGAGTCGAATAATGGCTACACCTTC.